This entry lists 14 T cell receptor beta chains sequenced from one sample in a study of PD-L1 blockade in urothelial cancer (dated by TCRdb to the late 2010s). Interpreted using the paper, the time point label stands for: pretreatment peripheral blood. The protocol used for the library was the immunoSEQ multiplex PCR assay. TCRdb's version of the immuneACCESS table is confined to in-frame rearrangements and falls short of the full clone set. An unresolved V gene accounts for under half of the shortfall where checked; the remainder is of unknown origin. This sample has over 75,000 clones in its table, and over 65% of those were observed once. About 15% of the sample is held by the ten biggest clonotypes. The sample here was PBMCs, taken around atezolizumab (anti-PD-L1) treatment. These receptors all come from a man in his fifties or sixties with urothelial cancer.

The chain recombines TRBV4-2 with TRBJ2-7; TRBD2 agrees at 7 bases. The V gene end was trimmed by 0 bases and the J gene end by 1 base; junction bases not matched to a gene: 6. Germline values: CDR1 LGHNA, CDR2 YNFKEQ. This CDR3 is 16 amino acids long. The CDR3 coding sequence is TGTGCCAGCAGCCAAGACCTAGCGGCGACATCCTACGAGCAGTACTTC. This gives the protein CASSQDLAATSYEQYF.

V usage is TRBV28 and J usage is TRBJ2-7; 8 positions agree with TRBD2. The germline V gene encodes CDR1 MDHEN and CDR2 SYDVKM. Trimming at V came to 6 bases and at J to 5 bases, leaving 9 bases not matched to a gene. The CDR3 covers 14 residues. DNA for the CDR3: TGTGCCAGCAGCCTGCGGGGGGTCGTCCACGAGCAGTACTTC. Translation: CASSLRGVVHEQYF.

The chain combines TRBV19 with TRBJ1-1; no reliable D call. CDR3 size: 14 residues. V was shortened by 1 base and J by 4 bases, with 10 bases between the two germline ends. The germline V gene has CDR1 LNHDA and CDR2 SQIVND (reference sequence). CDR3 nucleotide sequence: TGTGCCAGTAGTATAGGATGGGAGAGCACTGAAGCTTTCTTT. Its translation is CASSIGWESTEAFF.

CDR3 sequence: CASSEDRGQGYTF. CDR3 DNA sequence: TGTGCCAGCAGCGAGGACAGGGGGCAGGGCTACACCTTC. J is TRBJ1-2 and V is TRBV9; 11 positions agree with TRBD1. The germline V gene has CDR1 SGDLS and CDR2 YYNGEE. The junction had 3 bases not matched to a gene; V was cut back by 3 bases and J by 8 bases. The CDR3 is made up of 13 amino acids. Full variable domain (rest looked up from reference TRBV9 and TRBJ1-2): DSGVTQTPKHLITATGQRVTLRCSPRSGDLSVYWYQQSLDQGLQFLIQYYNGEERAKGNILERFSAQQFPDLHSELNLSSLELGDSALYFCASSEDRGQGYTFGSGTRLTVV.

This chain links TRBV7-8 with TRBJ1-1; weak D call: TRBD1 (5 bases). CDR1 SGHVS and CDR2 FQNEAQ come from the germline V gene. The V end was cut by 1 base, the J end by 4 bases, with 13 bases between. The CDR3 length is 15 residues. The CDR3 coding sequence is TGTGCCAGCAGCTTAGTGCCAGGGTCTTTCACTGAAGCTTTCTTT. Its translation is CASSLVPGSFTEAFF.

V is TRBV30 and J is TRBJ2-2; D gene unclear. The V end was cut by 4 bases, the J end by 3 bases, with 9 bases between. The germline V gene has CDR1 GTSNPN and CDR2 SVGIG (reference sequence). The CDR3 loop spans 13 amino acids. CDR3 protein: CAWTWADTGELFF. In DNA form, the CDR3 reads TGTGCCTGGACGTGGGCAGACACCGGGGAGCTGTTTTTT.

A few counts support this clone. The gene calls are TRBV2 and TRBJ1-5, with D perhaps matching TRBD1 (6 bases). CDR3 size: 14 residues. Germline CDR1 SNHLY, CDR2 FYNNEI. The ends were cut back, 6 bases at V and 2 bases at J, with 11 bases in the middle. CDR3 DNA: TGTGCCAGCAGGACACAGGGTCGCAATCAGCCCCAGCATTTT. This gives the protein CASRTQGRNQPQHF.

The chain uses TRBV6-5 and TRBJ1-1; TRBD1 might be the D (5 bases). The CDR3 is 12 residues long. Trimming removed 5 bases from V and 7 bases from J, with 11 bases in between. In germline, CDR1 is MNHEY, CDR2 SVGAGI. The CDR3 spells CASSPTGLEAFF. In DNA form, the CDR3 reads TGTGCCAGCAGTCCAACGGGACTTGAAGCTTTCTTT.

V usage is TRBV29-1 and J usage is TRBJ1-5; tentative D call: TRBD1 (6 bases). Deletions cut 5 bases from V and 6 bases from J, with 17 bases between. Germline assignment: CDR1 SQVTM and CDR2 ANQGSEA. The CDR3 covers 14 residues. This CDR3 is CSVHLPGEVQPQHF. Here the CDR3 DNA reads TGCAGCGTTCACTTACCAGGGGAAGTTCAGCCCCAGCATTTT.

The chain links TRBV4-3 to TRBJ2-1, with 14 bases matching TRBD2. CDR3 length: 15 amino acids. The V gene end was trimmed by 0 bases and the J gene end by 14 bases; junction bases not matched to a gene: 6. Germline CDR1 is LGHNA and CDR2 is YSLEER. CDR3 residues: CASSQEGLAGEEEFF. CDR3 sequence (DNA): TGCGCCAGCAGCCAAGAGGGACTAGCGGGAGAGGAAGAGTTCTTC.

The rearrangement uses TRBV7-2 and TRBJ2-1, with a tentative D call TRBD2 (6 bases). Deletions cut 10 bases from V and 1 base from J, with 14 bases between. This CDR3 spans 14 amino acids. From germline, CDR1 is SGHTA and CDR2 FQGNSA. The CDR3 here is CATVGGGSYNEQFF. The DNA for the CDR3 is TGTGCCACCGTGGGCGGAGGGTCCTACAATGAGCAGTTCTTC.

This rearrangement joins TRBV7-8 to TRBJ2-3; D not resolved. This CDR3 is built from 16 residues. Trimming took 1 base from V and 0 from J, leaving 11 bases between them. Per germline, CDR1 SGHVS and CDR2 FQNEAQ. The CDR3: CASSLGNGFSTDTQYF. CDR3 bases: TGTGCCAGCAGCTTAGGAAACGGGTTTAGCACAGATACGCAGTATTTT.

The CDR3, as DNA: TGTGCCATCAGTGAATCAGGGTCGCAGCCCCAGCATTTT. This translates into CAISESGSQPQHF. The chain uses TRBV10-3 and TRBJ1-5; D perhaps matches TRBD1 (5 bases). V lost 3 bases and J lost 7, with 10 bases in between. Germline loops: CDR1 ENHRY, CDR2 SYGVKD. The CDR3 runs to 13 residues.

The CDR3 here is CASSVEMGGLNTEAFF. DNA for the CDR3: TGTGCCAGCAGCGTAGAGATGGGAGGCTTGAACACTGAAGCTTTCTTT. The chain carries TRBV9 and TRBJ1-1; D remains ambiguous. CDR1 SGDLS and CDR2 YYNGEE come from the germline V gene. The CDR3 contains 16 residues. V lost 0 bases to trimming and J lost 0 bases, with 12 bases between them.